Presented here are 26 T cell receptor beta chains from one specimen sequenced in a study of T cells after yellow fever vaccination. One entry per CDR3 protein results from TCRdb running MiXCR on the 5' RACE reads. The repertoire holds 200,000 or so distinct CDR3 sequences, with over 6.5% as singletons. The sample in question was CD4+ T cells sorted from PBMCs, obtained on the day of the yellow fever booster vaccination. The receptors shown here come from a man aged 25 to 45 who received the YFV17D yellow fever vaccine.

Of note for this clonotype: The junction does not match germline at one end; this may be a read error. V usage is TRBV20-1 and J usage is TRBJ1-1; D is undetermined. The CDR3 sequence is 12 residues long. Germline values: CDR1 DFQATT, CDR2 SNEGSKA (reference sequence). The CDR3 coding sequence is TGCAGTGCTAGATCGGGATTCTCTGAAACTTTCTTT. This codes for CSARSGFSETFF.

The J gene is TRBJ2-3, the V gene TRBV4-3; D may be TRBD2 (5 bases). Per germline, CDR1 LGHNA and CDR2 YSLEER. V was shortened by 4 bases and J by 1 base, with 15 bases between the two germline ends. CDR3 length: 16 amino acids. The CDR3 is CASSLRVQRGTDTQYF. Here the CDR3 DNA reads TGCGCCAGCAGCCTCCGGGTCCAGAGGGGCACAGATACGCAGTATTTT.

This CDR3 is CASSPLLQGVVETQYF. Here the CDR3 DNA reads TGTGCCAGCTCACCACTCTTGCAGGGCGTCGTAGAGACCCAGTACTTC. The chain joins TRBV18 to TRBJ2-5, with a possible D match to TRBD1 (5 bases). The CDR3 consists of 16 residues. The germline V gene encodes CDR1 KGHSH and CDR2 LQKENI. V was cut by 1 base and J by 4 bases, with 16 bases left in between.

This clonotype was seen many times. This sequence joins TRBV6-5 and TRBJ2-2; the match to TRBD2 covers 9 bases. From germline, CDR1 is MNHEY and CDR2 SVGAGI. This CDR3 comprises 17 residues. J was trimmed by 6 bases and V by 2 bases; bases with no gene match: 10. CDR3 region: CASSYQGLAVGSGELFF. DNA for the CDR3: TGTGCCAGCAGTTACCAGGGACTAGCAGTCGGGTCCGGGGAGCTGTTTTTT.

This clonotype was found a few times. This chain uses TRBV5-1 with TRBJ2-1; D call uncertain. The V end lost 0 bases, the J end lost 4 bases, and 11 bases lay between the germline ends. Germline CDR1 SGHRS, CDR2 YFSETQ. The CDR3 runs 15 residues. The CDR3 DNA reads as TGCGCCAGCAGCTTGGGTGGGCGGAATTACAATGAGCAGTTCTTC. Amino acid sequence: CASSLGGRNYNEQFF.

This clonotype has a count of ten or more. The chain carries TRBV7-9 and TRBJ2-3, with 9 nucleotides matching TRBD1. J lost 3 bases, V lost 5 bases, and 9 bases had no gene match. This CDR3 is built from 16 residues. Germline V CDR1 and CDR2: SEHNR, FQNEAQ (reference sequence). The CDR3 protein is CASSLGDRGTTDTQYF. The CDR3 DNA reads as TGTGCCAGCAGCCTAGGCGACAGGGGGACGACAGATACGCAGTATTTT.

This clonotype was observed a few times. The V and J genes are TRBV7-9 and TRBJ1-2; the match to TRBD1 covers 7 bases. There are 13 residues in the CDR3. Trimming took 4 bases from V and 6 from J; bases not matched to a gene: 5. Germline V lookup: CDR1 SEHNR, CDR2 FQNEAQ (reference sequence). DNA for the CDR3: TGTGCCAGCAGCTCGGAGGGGGCGCATGGCTACACCTTC. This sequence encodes CASSSEGAHGYTF.

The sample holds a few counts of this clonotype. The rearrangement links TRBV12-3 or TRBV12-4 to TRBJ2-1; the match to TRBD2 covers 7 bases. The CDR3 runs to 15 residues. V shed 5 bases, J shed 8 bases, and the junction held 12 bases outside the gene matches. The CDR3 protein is CASSKRWGGGDEQFF. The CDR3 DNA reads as TGTGCCAGCAGTAAACGTTGGGGGGGGGGAGATGAGCAGTTCTTC.

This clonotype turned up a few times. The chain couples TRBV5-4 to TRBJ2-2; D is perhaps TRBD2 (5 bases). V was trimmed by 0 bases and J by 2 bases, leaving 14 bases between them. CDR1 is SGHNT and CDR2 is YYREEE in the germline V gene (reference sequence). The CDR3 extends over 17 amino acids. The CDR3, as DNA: TGTGCCAGCAGCTTGGAACGGCCGGGATTAAACACCGGGGAGCTGTTTTTT. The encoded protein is CASSLERPGLNTGELFF.

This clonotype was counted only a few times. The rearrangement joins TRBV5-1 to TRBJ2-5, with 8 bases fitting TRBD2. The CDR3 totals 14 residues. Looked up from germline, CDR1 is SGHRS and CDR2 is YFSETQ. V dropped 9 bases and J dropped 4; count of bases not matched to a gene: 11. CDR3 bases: TGCGCCACAGCAGCACCGGGGGGGGGAGAGACCCAGTACTTC. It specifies CATAAPGGGETQYF.

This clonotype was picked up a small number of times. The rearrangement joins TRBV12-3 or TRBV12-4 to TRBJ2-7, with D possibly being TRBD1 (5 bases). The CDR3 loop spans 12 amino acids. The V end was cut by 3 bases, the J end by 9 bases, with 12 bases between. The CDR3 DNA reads TGTGCCAGCAGTTTTGGACAAACGGGGCAGTACTTC. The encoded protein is CASSFGQTGQYF.

Here the CDR3 DNA reads TGCAGTGCTAGGCCTCGGGTTAGACATGAGCAGTTCTTC. This encodes CSARPRVRHEQFF. The rearrangement joins TRBV20-1 to TRBJ2-1; D is uncertain. This CDR3 comprises 13 residues. Germline loops: CDR1 DFQATT, CDR2 SNEGSKA (reference sequence). The V end was cut by 3 bases, the J end by 8 bases, with 14 bases between.

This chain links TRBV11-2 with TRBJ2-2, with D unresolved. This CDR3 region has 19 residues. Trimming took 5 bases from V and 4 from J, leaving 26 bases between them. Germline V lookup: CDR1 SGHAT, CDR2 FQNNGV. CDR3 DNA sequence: TGTGCCAGCAGCATTCCCGTTTACGGGCCAACCTCACGCACCGGGGAGCTGTTTTTT. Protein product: CASSIPVYGPTSRTGELFF.

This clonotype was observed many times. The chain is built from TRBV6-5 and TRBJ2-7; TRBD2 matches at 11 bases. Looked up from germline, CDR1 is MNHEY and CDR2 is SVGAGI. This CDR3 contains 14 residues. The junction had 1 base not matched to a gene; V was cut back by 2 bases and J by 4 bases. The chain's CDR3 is CASSYRLAGYEQYF. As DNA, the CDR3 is TGTGCCAGCAGTTACCGACTAGCGGGGTACGAGCAGTACTTC.

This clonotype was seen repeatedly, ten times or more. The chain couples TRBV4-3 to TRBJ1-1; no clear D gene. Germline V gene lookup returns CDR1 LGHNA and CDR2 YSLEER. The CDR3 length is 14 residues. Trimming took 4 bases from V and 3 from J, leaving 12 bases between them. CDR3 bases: TGCGCCAGCAGCCTTACCTCCGGGGACACTGAAGCTTTCTTT. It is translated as CASSLTSGDTEAFF.

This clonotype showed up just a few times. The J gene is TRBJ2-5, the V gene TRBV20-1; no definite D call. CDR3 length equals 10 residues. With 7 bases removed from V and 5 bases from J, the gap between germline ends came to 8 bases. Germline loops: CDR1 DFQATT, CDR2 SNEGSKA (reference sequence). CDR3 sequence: CSGYKETQYF. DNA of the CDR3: TGCAGTGGATACAAGGAGACCCAGTACTTC.

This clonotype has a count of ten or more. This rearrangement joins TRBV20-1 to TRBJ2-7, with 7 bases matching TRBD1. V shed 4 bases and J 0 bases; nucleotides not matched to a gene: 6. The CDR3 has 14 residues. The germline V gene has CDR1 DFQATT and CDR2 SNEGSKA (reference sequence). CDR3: CSANTDRSSYEQYF. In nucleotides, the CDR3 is TGCAGTGCTAATACGGACAGGAGCTCCTACGAGCAGTACTTC.

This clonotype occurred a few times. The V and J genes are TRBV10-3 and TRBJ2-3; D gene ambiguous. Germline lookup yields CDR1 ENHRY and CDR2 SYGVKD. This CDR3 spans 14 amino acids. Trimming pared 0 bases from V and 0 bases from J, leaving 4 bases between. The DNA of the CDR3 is TGTGCCATCAGTGAGTCGACCAGCACAGATACGCAGTATTTT. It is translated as CAISESTSTDTQYF.

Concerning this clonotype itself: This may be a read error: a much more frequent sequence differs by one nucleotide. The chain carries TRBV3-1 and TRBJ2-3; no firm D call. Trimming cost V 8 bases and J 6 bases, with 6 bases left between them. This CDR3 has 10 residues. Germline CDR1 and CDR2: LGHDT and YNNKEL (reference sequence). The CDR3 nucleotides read TGTGCCAGCCGGCGGGATACGCAGTATTTT. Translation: CASRRDTQYF.

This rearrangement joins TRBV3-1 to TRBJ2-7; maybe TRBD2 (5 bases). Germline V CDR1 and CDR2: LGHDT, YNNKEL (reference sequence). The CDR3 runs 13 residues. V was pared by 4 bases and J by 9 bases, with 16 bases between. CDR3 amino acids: CASSPAEGHVQYF. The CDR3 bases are TGTGCCAGCAGCCCTGCCGAGGGTCACGTGCAGTACTTC.

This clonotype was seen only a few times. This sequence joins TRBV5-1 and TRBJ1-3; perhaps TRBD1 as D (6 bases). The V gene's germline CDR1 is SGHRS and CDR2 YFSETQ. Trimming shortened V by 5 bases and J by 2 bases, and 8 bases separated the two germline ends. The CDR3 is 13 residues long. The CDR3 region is CASRKGAGNTIYF. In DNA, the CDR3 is TGCGCCAGCAGGAAGGGGGCTGGAAACACCATATATTTT. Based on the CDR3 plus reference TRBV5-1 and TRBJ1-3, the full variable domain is KAGVTQTPRYLIKTRGQQVTLSCSPISGHRSVSWYQQTPGQGLQFLFEYFSETQRNKGNFPGRFSGRQFSNSRSEMNVSTLELGDSALYLCASRKGAGNTIYFGEGSWLTVV.

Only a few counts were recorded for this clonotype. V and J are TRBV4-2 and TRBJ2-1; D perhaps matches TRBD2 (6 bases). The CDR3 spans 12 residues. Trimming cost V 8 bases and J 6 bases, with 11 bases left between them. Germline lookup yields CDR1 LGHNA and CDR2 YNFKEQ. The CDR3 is CASGWRGNEQFF. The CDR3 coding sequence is TGTGCCAGCGGCTGGAGGGGCAATGAGCAGTTCTTC.

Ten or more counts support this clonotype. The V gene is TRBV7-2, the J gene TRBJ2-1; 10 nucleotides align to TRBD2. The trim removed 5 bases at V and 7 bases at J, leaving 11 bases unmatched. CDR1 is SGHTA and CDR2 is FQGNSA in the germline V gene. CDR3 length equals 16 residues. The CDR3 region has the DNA TGTGCCAGCAGCGCGGGCAGCGGGAGGGCCGATAATGAGCAGTTCTTC. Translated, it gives CASSAGSGRADNEQFF. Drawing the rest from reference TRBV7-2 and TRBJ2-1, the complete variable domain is GAGVSQSPSNKVTEKGKDVELRCDPISGHTALYWYRQSLGQGLEFLIYFQGNSAPDKSGLPSDRFSAERTGGSVSTLTIQRTQQEDSAVYLCASSAGSGRADNEQFFGPGTRLTVL.

CDR3 in DNA: TGTGCCAGCAGGCCAGGACAGAATCAGCCCCAGCATTTT. As protein: CASRPGQNQPQHF. V is TRBV7-2 and J is TRBJ1-5, with D possibly TRBD1 on 6 matching bases. Between the trimmed V and J ends, which lost 6 bases and 4 bases, there was a span of 10 bases. The germline V gene has CDR1 SGHTA and CDR2 FQGNSA. There are 13 residues in the CDR3.

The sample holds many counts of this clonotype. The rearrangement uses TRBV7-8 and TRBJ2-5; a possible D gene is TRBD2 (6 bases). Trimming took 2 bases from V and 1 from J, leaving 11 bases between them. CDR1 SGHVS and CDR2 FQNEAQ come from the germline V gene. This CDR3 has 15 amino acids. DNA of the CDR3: TGTGCCAGCAGCTTACGCGGGATTCTCCAAGAGACCCAGTACTTC. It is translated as CASSLRGILQETQYF.

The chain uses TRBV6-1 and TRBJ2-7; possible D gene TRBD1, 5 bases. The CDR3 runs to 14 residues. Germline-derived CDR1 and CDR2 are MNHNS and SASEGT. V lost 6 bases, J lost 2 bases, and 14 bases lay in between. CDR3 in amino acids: CASSRAGITYEQYF. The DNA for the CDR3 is TGTGCCAGCAGCCGAGCAGGGATAACCTACGAGCAGTACTTC.